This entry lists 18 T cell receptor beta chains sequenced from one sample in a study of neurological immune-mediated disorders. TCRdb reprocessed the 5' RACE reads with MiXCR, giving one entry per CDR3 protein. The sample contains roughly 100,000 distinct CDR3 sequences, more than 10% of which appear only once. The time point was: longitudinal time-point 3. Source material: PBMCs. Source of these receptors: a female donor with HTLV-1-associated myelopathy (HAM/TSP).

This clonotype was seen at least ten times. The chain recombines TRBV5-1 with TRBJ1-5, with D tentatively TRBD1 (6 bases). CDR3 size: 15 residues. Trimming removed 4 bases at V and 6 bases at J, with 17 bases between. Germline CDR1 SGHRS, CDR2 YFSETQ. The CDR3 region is CASSTGTPEGQPQHF. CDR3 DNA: TGCGCCAGCAGCACCGGGACACCCGAGGGTCAGCCCCAGCATTTT. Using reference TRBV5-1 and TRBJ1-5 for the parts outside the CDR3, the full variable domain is KAGVTQTPRYLIKTRGQQVTLSCSPISGHRSVSWYQQTPGQGLQFLFEYFSETQRNKGNFPGRFSGRQFSNSRSEMNVSTLELGDSALYLCASSTGTPEGQPQHFGDGTRLSIL.

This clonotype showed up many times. The CDR3 DNA reads TGTGCCAGCACCGTTCAAGTGGAAGGCGAGCAGTACTTC. This sequence encodes CASTVQVEGEQYF. The chain has TRBV6-6 and TRBJ2-7; D ambiguous. This CDR3 is built from 13 residues. Germline assignment: CDR1 MNHNY and CDR2 SVGAGI (reference sequence). Trimming shortened V by 7 bases and J by 6 bases, and 16 bases separated the two germline ends.

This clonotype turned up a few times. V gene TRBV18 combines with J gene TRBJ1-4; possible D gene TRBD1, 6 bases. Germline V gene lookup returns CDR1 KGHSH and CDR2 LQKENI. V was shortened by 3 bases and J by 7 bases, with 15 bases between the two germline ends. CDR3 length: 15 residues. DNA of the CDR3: TGTGCCAGCTCACCCTCACAGGGTGGGGGTGAAAAACTGTTTTTT. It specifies CASSPSQGGGEKLFF. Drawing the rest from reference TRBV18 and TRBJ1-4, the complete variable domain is NAGVMQNPRHLVRRRGQEARLRCSPMKGHSHVYWYRQLPEEGLKFMVYLQKENIIDESGMPKERFSAEFPKEGPSILRIQQVVRGDSAAYFCASSPSQGGGEKLFFGSGTQLSVL.

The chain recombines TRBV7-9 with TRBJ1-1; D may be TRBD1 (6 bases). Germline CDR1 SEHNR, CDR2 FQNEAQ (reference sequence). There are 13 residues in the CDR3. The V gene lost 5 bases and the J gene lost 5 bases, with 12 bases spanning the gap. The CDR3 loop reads CASSQTGRTEAFF. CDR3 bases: TGTGCCAGCAGCCAAACAGGGCGGACTGAAGCTTTCTTT.

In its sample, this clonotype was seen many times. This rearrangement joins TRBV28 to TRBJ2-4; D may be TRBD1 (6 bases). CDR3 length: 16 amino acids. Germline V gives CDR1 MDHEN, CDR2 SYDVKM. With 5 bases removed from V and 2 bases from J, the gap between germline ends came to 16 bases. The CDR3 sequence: CASSNPTGTPKNIQYF. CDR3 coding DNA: TGTGCCAGCAGTAACCCTACAGGGACCCCCAAAAACATTCAGTACTTC.

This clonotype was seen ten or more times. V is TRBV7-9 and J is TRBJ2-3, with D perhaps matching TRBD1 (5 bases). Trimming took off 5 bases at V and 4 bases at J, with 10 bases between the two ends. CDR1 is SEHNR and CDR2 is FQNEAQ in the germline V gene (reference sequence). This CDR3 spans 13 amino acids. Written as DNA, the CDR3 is TGTGCCAGCAGCCCTAAGACAGCAGATACGCAGTATTTT. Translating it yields CASSPKTADTQYF.

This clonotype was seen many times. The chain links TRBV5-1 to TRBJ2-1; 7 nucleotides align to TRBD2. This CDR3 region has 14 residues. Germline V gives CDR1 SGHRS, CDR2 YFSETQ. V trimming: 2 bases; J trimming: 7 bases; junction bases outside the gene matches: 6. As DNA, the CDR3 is TGCGCCAGCAGCTTAACGGGGGGAGTAAATGAGCAGTTCTTC. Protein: CASSLTGGVNEQFF.

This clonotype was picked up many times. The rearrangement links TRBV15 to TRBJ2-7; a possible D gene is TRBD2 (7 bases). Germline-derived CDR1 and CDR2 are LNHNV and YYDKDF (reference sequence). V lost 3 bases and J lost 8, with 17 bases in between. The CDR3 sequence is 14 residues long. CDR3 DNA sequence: TGTGCCACCAGCAGCCAAAGGGGGGAGGGCCAGCAGTACTTC. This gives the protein CATSSQRGEGQQYF.

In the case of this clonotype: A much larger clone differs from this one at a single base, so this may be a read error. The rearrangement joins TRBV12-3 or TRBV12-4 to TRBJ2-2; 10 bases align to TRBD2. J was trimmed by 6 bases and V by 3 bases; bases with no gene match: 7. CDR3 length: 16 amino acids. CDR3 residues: CASSFSLAGWSGELFF. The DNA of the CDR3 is TGTGCCAGCAGTTTTTCACTAGCGGGGTGGTCCGGGGAGCTGTTTTTT.

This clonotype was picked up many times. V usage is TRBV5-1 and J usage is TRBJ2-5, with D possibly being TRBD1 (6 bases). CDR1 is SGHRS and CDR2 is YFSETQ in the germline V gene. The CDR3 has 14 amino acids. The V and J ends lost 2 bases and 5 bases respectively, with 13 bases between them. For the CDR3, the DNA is TGCGCCAGCAGCTTAACAGGGTTATCGGAGACCCAGTACTTC. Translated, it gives CASSLTGLSETQYF.

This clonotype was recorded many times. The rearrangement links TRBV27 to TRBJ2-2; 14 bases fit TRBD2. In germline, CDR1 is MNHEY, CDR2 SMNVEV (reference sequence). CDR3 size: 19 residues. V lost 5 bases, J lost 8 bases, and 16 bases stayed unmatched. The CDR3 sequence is CASSMDRRLAGGPGGELFF. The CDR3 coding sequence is TGTGCCAGCAGTATGGATAGGCGACTAGCGGGGGGGCCTGGTGGGGAGCTGTTTTTT.

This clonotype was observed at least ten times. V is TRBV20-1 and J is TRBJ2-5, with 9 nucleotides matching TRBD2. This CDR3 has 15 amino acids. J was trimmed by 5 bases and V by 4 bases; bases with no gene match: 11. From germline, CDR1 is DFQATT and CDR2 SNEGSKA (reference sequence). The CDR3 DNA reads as TGCAGTGCTACCTCTCGGCGGGGGGGTGGGGAGACCCAGTACTTC. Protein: CSATSRRGGGETQYF.

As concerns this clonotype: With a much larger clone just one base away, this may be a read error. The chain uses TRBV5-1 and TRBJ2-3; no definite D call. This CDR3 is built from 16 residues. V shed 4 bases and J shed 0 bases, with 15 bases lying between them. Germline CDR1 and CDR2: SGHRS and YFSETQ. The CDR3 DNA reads TGCGCCAGCAGCCCGGTACAGCCCTCTAGCACAGATACGCAGTATTTT. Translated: CASSPVQPSSTDTQYF.

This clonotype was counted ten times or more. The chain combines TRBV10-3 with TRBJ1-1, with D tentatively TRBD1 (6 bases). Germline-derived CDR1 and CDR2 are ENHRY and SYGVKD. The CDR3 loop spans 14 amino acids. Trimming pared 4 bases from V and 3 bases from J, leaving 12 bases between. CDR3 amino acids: CAISGQDRDTEAFF. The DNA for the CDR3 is TGTGCCATCAGTGGACAGGACCGGGACACTGAAGCTTTCTTT.

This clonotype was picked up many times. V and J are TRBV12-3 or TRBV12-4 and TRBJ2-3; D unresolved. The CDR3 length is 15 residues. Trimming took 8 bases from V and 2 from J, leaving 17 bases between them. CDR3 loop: CASDSERRHTDTQYF. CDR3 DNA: TGTGCCAGCGATTCTGAGCGCAGGCACACAGATACGCAGTATTTT.

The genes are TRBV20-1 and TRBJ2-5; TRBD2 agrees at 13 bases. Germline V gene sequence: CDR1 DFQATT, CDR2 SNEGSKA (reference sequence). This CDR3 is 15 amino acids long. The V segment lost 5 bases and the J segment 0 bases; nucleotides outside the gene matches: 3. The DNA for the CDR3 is TGCAGTGCTTTCGGACTAGCGGGGGACCAAGAGACCCAGTACTTC. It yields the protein CSAFGLAGDQETQYF.

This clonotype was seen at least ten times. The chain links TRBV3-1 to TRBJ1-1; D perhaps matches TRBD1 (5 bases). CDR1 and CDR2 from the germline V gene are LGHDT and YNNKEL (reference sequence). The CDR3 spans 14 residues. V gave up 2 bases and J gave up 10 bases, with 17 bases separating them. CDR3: CASSQPGGGAAAFF. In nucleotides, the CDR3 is TGTGCCAGCAGCCAACCAGGCGGAGGGGCCGCAGCTTTCTTT.

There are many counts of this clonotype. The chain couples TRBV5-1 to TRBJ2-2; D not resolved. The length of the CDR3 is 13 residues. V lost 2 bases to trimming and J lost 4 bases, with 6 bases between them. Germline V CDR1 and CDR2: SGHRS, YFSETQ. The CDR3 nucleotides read TGCGCCAGCAGCTTCGGAATCACCGGGGAGCTGTTTTTT. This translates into CASSFGITGELFF.